The 18 T cell receptor beta chains given below trace back to one sample, sequenced in a study of T cell responses to AZD1222 COVID-19 vaccine. Using immunoSEQ multiplex PCR, the repertoire was profiled, and TCRdb retains in-frame clones only, with some absent. The table records some 150,000 clones, about 90% of them present only once. The starting material was peripheral blood, obtained 28 days after the second AZD1222 dose. The receptors were gathered from an adult who received the AZD1222 COVID-19 vaccine.

The chain has TRBV2 and TRBJ1-6, with a possible D match to TRBD1 (5 bases). This CDR3 has 16 residues. Germline assignment: CDR1 SNHLY and CDR2 FYNNEI. Deletions cut 1 base from V and 10 bases from J, with 17 bases between. DNA of the CDR3: TGTGCCAGCAGTGAAGAAGCGCCAGGGAAAGGATCACCCCTCCACTTT. Its protein is CASSEEAPGKGSPLHF.

This rearrangement joins TRBV6-1 to TRBJ2-7; 7 bases are shared with TRBD1. Germline V gene lookup returns CDR1 MNHNS and CDR2 SASEGT. The CDR3 contains 14 residues. V dropped 3 bases and J dropped 3; count of bases not matched to a gene: 5. The CDR3 nucleotides read TGTGCCAGCAGTGAGGGGCAGGGGGTCTACGAGCAGTACTTC. Amino acid sequence: CASSEGQGVYEQYF.

The rearrangement links TRBV19 to TRBJ2-5, with TRBD2 matching over 9 bases. The CDR3 totals 16 residues. Germline CDR1 and CDR2: LNHDA and SQIVND (reference sequence). V shed 5 bases, J shed 4 bases, and the junction held 11 bases outside the gene matches. The CDR3 DNA sequence: TGTGCCAGTAGTCCCCCGGGACTAGCCCGGAGAGAGACCCAGTACTTC. It specifies CASSPPGLARRETQYF.

The rearrangement joins TRBV11-2 to TRBJ1-5; perhaps TRBD1 as D (6 bases). V was pared by 5 bases and J by 0 bases, with 14 bases between. CDR1 and CDR2 from the germline V gene are SGHAT and FQNNGV. CDR3 length: 16 residues. The CDR3 sequence is CASSAGTYYSNQPQHF. DNA of the CDR3: TGTGCCAGCAGCGCCGGGACATACTATAGCAATCAGCCCCAGCATTTT.

The V and J genes are TRBV4-3 and TRBJ1-2; TRBD1 might be the D (6 bases). The germline V gene encodes CDR1 LGHNA and CDR2 YSLEER. This CDR3 has 16 residues. Trimming stripped 0 bases from V and 3 bases from J, with 14 bases between. The CDR3 loop reads CASSQDGARQDYGYTF. The DNA of the CDR3 is TGCGCCAGCAGCCAAGATGGGGCGAGACAGGACTATGGCTACACCTTC.

The chain has TRBV5-6 and TRBJ1-1; TRBD1 might be the D (5 bases). V lost 0 bases and J 12 bases, leaving 24 bases between the germline ends. Germline assignment: CDR1 SGHDT and CDR2 YYEEEE. The CDR3 sequence is 16 residues long. The CDR3 is CASSLARGASIGLTFF. In nucleotides, the CDR3 is TGTGCCAGCAGCTTGGCACGGGGCGCTTCCATTGGACTTACTTTCTTT. Looking up the rest from reference TRBV5-6 and TRBJ1-1 gives the full variable domain: DAGVTQSPTHLIKTRGQQVTLRCSPKSGHDTVSWYQQALGQGPQFIFQYYEEEERQRGNFPDRFSGHQFPNYSSELNVNALLLGDSALYLCASSLARGASIGLTFFGQGTRLTVV.

The rearrangement links TRBV6-4 to TRBJ2-1; no firm D call. This CDR3 spans 13 amino acids. V dropped 4 bases and J dropped 9 bases, with 13 bases sitting between them. Germline CDR1 reads MRHNA; CDR2 reads SNTAGT. Here the CDR3 reads CASSAKNGVEQFF. The CDR3 DNA reads TGTGCCAGCAGTGCGAAGAACGGAGTTGAGCAGTTCTTC.

This chain links TRBV15 with TRBJ2-1, with 11 nucleotides matching TRBD2. This CDR3 region has 18 residues. Trimming at V came to 6 bases and at J to 9 bases, leaving 19 bases not matched to a gene. Germline V gene sequence: CDR1 LNHNV, CDR2 YYDKDF (reference sequence). The CDR3 spells CATRRLAGRVGAEGEQFF. The DNA for the CDR3 is TGTGCCACCAGAAGACTAGCGGGAAGGGTTGGGGCGGAGGGTGAGCAGTTCTTC.

V and J are TRBV9 and TRBJ2-5; 7 nucleotides match TRBD1. CDR3 size: 16 residues. Germline V lookup: CDR1 SGDLS, CDR2 YYNGEE. V shed 0 bases, J shed 4 bases, and the junction held 9 bases outside the gene matches. The CDR3 protein is CASSVGTGRGGETQYF. CDR3 in DNA: TGTGCCAGCAGCGTAGGGACAGGTAGAGGTGGAGAGACCCAGTACTTC.

The rearrangement uses TRBV10-3 and TRBJ1-2; D gene ambiguous. The CDR3 length is 13 residues. Looked up from germline, CDR1 is ENHRY and CDR2 is SYGVKD. V was pared by 4 bases and J by 5 bases, with 11 bases between. CDR3 protein: CAISGTTPYGYTF. The DNA of the CDR3 is TGTGCCATCAGTGGGACCACACCTTATGGCTACACCTTC.

The chain employs TRBV6-6 and TRBJ2-7; D remains unclear. CDR1 and CDR2 from the germline V gene are MNHNY and SVGAGI (reference sequence). The V and J ends lost 5 bases and 2 bases respectively, with 7 bases between them. The length of the CDR3 is 12 residues. The CDR3 loop is CASSPLAYEQYF. The CDR3 DNA reads TGTGCCAGCAGTCCGCTAGCCTACGAGCAGTACTTC.

The chain couples TRBV5-1 to TRBJ1-1, with unresolved D. Per the germline V gene, CDR1 is SGHRS and CDR2 is YFSETQ. V gave up 2 bases and J gave up 0 bases, with 8 bases separating them. The CDR3 totals 14 residues. In DNA form, the CDR3 reads TGCGCCAGCAGCTTCAACAGCCTGAACACTGAAGCTTTCTTT. Amino acids: CASSFNSLNTEAFF. The full variable domain, its missing parts supplied by reference TRBV5-1 and TRBJ1-1, is KAGVTQTPRYLIKTRGQQVTLSCSPISGHRSVSWYQQTPGQGLQFLFEYFSETQRNKGNFPGRFSGRQFSNSRSEMNVSTLELGDSALYLCASSFNSLNTEAFFGQGTRLTVV.

Only a few counts were recorded for this clone. A read error is the likely source, as a far larger clone sits one nucleotide away. The V and J genes are TRBV7-2 and TRBJ2-3, with D hard to call. This CDR3 comprises 11 residues. V lost 5 bases to trimming and J lost 2 bases, with 2 bases between them. CDR1 and CDR2 (germline): SGHTA, FQGNSA. The DNA for the CDR3 is TGTGCCAGCAGCCTCACAGATACGCAGTATTTT. Its protein product is CASSLTDTQYF.

This sequence joins TRBV6-2 or TRBV6-3 and TRBJ1-2, with 8 bases identical to TRBD1. Germline V gene sequence: CDR1 MNHEY, CDR2 SVGEGT. J lost 2 bases, V lost 4 bases, and 0 bases had no gene match. This CDR3 has 13 amino acids. The chain's CDR3 is CASSWTGNYGYTF. The CDR3 DNA follows: TGTGCCAGCAGTTGGACAGGGAACTATGGCTACACCTTC.

This chain joins TRBV7-2 and TRBJ2-7; TRBD2 agrees at 12 bases. V lost 5 bases to trimming and J lost 6 bases; unmatched junction nucleotides: 11. CDR1 SGHTA and CDR2 FQGNSA come from the germline V gene. The CDR3 consists of 16 residues. CDR3 sequence reads: CASSPLAGGALFEQYF. The CDR3 coding sequence is TGTGCCAGCAGCCCGCTAGCGGGAGGGGCCCTATTCGAGCAGTACTTC.

The rearrangement joins TRBV19 to TRBJ1-2; D gene uncertain. The CDR3 spans 13 residues. Germline V gives CDR1 LNHDA, CDR2 SQIVND (reference sequence). V lost 7 bases and J lost 2, with 11 bases in between. Here the CDR3 reads CASTTEKNYGYTF. The CDR3 DNA reads TGTGCCAGTACCACGGAAAAAAACTATGGCTACACCTTC.

This chain uses TRBV3-1 (or the pseudogene TRBV3-2) with TRBJ1-1, with TRBD1 matching over 7 bases. The germline V gene encodes CDR1 LGHDT and CDR2 YNNKEL (reference sequence). With V trimmed by 1 base and J by 5 bases, 7 bases remained unmatched. The CDR3 runs 15 residues. CDR3 DNA sequence: TGTGCCAGCAGCCAAGCATGGACAGGTGGTACTGAAGCTTTCTTT. Its translation is CASSQAWTGGTEAFF.

This chain joins TRBV5-1 and TRBJ2-3; 10 positions match TRBD2. CDR1 and CDR2 from the germline V gene are SGHRS and YFSETQ. The CDR3 is 17 residues long. Trimming at V came to 5 bases and at J to 2 bases, leaving 11 bases not matched to a gene. The CDR3 loop is CASSPRLAGVNTDTQYF. As DNA, the CDR3 is TGCGCCAGCAGTCCGAGGCTAGCGGGAGTAAACACAGATACGCAGTATTTT.